This TCR beta chain originates from a study of preoperative IRX-2 immunotherapy in early breast cancer. The treatment denotes: preoperative locoregional IRX-2 cytokine immunotherapy. Patients received preoperative, locoregional IRX-2 cytokine immunotherapy in a phase Ib study. Here immunoSEQ multiplex PCR was the method, and the copy in TCRdb shows in-frame clones only, minus some. The repertoire holds about 19,000 clones, with around 81% as singletons. The sample consisted of lymph node tissue, taken after IRX-2 immunotherapy. This TCR was recovered from a human donor with breast cancer.

The CDR3 reads CAWRSRGSYEQYF. For the CDR3, the DNA is TGTGCCTGGAGATCCAGGGGCAGCTACGAGCAGTACTTC. This sequence joins TRBV30 and TRBJ2-7; tentatively, D is TRBD1 (6 bases). Per germline, CDR1 GTSNPN and CDR2 SVGIG (reference sequence). The V gene lost 3 bases and the J gene lost 3 bases, with 12 bases spanning the gap. The CDR3 is 13 amino acids.